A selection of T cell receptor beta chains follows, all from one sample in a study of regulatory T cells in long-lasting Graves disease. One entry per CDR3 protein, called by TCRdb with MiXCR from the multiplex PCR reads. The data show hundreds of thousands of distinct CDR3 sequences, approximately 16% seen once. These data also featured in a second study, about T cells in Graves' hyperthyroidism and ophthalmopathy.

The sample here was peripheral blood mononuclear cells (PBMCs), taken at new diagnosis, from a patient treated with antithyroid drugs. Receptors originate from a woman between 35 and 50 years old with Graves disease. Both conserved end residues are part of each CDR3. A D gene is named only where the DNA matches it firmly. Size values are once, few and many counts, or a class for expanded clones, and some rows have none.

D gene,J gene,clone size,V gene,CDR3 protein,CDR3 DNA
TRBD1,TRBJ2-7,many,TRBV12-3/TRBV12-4,CASSSGTGKAPPYYEQYF,TGTGCCAGCAGCTCCGGGACAGGAAAGGCCCCCCCCTACTACGAGCAGTACTTC
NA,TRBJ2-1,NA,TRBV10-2,CASSDPNLRGAHEQFF,TGCGCCAGCAGTGACCCGAACCTGAGAGGGGCGCATGAGCAGTTCTTC
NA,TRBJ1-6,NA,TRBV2,CASGGGSGWNSPLHF,TGTGCCAGCGGTGGGGGATCCGGGTGGAATTCACCCCTCCACTTT
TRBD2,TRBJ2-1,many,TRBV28,CASSTPGLAGSQFF,TGTGCCAGCAGTACCCCGGGACTAGCGGGATCGCAGTTCTTC
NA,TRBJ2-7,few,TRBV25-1,CASSEFAAGRMSYEQYF,TGTGCCAGCAGTGAGTTTGCGGCAGGAAGGATGTCCTACGAGCAGTACTTC
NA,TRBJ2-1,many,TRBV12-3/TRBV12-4,CASSQGVNEQFF,TGTGCCAGCAGTCAAGGGGTAAATGAGCAGTTCTTC
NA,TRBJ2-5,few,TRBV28,CASSLEGGRETQYF,TGTGCCAGCAGTTTAGAAGGAGGGCGAGAGACCCAGTACTTC
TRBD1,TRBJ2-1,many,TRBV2,CASSGTGINNEQFF,TGTGCCAGCAGTGGGACAGGGATTAACAATGAGCAGTTCTTC
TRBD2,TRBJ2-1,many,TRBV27,CASSRLAGGQNEQFF,TGTGCCAGCAGTCGACTAGCGGGAGGGCAAAATGAGCAGTTCTTC
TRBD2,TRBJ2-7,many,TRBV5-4,CAASGGASYEQYF,TGTGCCGCCTCGGGGGGGGCCTCCTACGAGCAGTACTTC
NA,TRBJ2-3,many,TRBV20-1,CSARGRATDTQYF,TGCAGTGCTAGGGGCAGGGCGACAGATACGCAGTATTTT
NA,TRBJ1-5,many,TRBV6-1,CASSEEWGNNQPQHF,TGTGCCAGCAGTGAAGAGTGGGGGAACAATCAGCCCCAGCATTTT
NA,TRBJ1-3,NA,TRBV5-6,CASSMGLHSGNTIYF,TGTGCCAGCTCAATGGGACTCCACTCTGGAAACACCATATATTTT
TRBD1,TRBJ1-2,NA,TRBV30,CAWRQGGYGYTF,TGTGCCTGGAGGCAGGGGGGCTATGGCTACACCTTC
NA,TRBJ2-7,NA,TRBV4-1,CASSQVKRRGGEQYF,TGCGCCAGCAGCCAAGTAAAGCGGAGGGGGGGTGAGCAGTACTTC
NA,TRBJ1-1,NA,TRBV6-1,CASMGEGPEAFF,TGTGCCAGCATGGGGGAGGGACCCGAAGCTTTCTTT
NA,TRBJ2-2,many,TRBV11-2,CASSLGRLNTGELFF,TGTGCCAGCAGCCTGGGACGGTTGAACACCGGGGAGCTGTTTTTT
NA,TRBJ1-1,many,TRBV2,CASSERDSRAEAFF,TGTGCCAGCAGCGAGCGGGACTCGAGAGCTGAAGCTTTCTTT
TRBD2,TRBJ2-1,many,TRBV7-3,CASSLEAAGAHEQFF,TGTGCCAGCAGCTTAGAAGCGGCGGGAGCACATGAGCAGTTCTTC
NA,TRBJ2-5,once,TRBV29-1,CSVRRETQYF,TGCAGCGTAAGGCGGGAGACCCAGTACTTC
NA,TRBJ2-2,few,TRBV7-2,CASSPQVANTGELFF,TGTGCCAGCAGCCCACAGGTCGCGAACACCGGGGAGCTGTTTTTT
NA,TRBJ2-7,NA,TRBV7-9,CASRLEGLHEQYF,TGTGCCAGCCGGTTGGAGGGGCTCCACGAGCAGTACTTC
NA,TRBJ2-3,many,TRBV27,CASSLHRVLGTDTQYF,TGTGCCAGCAGTCTGCACAGGGTACTAGGCACAGATACGCAGTATTTT
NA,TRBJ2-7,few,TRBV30,CAWSDDTGYEQYF,TGTGCCTGGAGTGACGATACAGGGTACGAGCAGTACTTC
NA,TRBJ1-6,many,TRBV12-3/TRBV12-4,CASSLEGGANSPLHF,TGTGCCAGCAGTTTAGAAGGGGGAGCGAATTCACCCCTCCACTTT
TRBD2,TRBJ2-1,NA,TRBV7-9,CASSLALGLAGGHGEQFF,TGTGCCAGCAGCTTAGCCCTCGGACTAGCGGGAGGACATGGCGAGCAGTTCTTC
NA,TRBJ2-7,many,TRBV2,CASSDPGQSYEQYF,TGTGCCAGCAGTGATCCGGGACAAAGCTACGAGCAGTACTTC
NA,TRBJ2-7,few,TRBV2,CASRSSYVQYF,TGTGCCAGCAGATCCTCCTACGTGCAGTACTTC
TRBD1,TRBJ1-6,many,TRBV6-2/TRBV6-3,CASSSTGPDNSPLHF,TGTGCCAGCAGTTCGACAGGGCCGGATAATTCACCCCTCCACTTT
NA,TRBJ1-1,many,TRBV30,CAWEPGNTEAFF,TGTGCCTGGGAACCGGGGAACACTGAAGCTTTCTTT
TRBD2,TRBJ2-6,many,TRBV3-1,CASSLPPGTSGSLAGANVLTF,TGTGCCAGCAGCCTCCCGCCCGGGACTAGCGGGAGTTTGGCGGGGGCCAACGTCCTGACTTTC
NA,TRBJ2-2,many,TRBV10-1,CASSDRDTGELFF,TGCGCCAGCAGTGACAGGGACACCGGGGAGCTGTTTTTT
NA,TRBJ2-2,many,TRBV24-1,CATSVTGTGELFF,TGTGCCACCAGTGTTACGGGCACCGGGGAGCTGTTTTTT
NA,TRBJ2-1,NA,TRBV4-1,CASSQVTDNEQFF,TGCGCCAGCAGCCAAGTGACGGATAATGAGCAGTTCTTC
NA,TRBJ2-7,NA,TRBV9,CASSPTMGGYEQYF,TGTGCCAGCAGCCCAACAATGGGGGGCTACGAGCAGTACTTC
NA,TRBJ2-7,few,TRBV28,CASTPRLDSYEQYF,TGTGCCAGCACCCCCCGACTTGACTCCTACGAGCAGTACTTC
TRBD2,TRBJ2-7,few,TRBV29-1,CIPPGAGGATICEQYF,TGCATCCCCCCTGGGGCGGGAGGTGCCACGATCTGCGAGCAGTACTTC
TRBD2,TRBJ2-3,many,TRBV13,CASSLVASGITDTQYF,TGTGCCAGCAGCTTAGTGGCTAGCGGGATTACAGATACGCAGTATTTT
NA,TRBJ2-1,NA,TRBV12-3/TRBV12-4,CASSLRLGGNEQFF,TGTGCCAGCAGTTTACGTCTAGGTGGGAATGAGCAGTTCTTC
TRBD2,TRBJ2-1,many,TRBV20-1,CSASGTSFPSSYNEQFF,TGCAGTGCTTCCGGGACTAGCTTTCCTAGCTCCTACAATGAGCAGTTCTTC
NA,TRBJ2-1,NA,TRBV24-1,CATSDFTAGSEQFF,TGTGCCACCAGTGATTTTACGGCCGGTAGTGAGCAGTTCTTC
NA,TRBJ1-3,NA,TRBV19,CASREGTYSGNTIYF,TGTGCCAGTAGAGAGGGGACTTACTCTGGAAACACCATATATTTT
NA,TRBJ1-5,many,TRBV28,CASSPASGAASAYSNQPQHF,TGTGCCAGCAGTCCCGCCTCAGGGGCCGCAAGTGCTTATAGCAATCAGCCCCAGCATTTT
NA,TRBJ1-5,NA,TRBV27,CASSLYRGDQPQHF,TGTGCCAGCAGTCTCTATCGAGGAGACCAGCCCCAGCATTTT
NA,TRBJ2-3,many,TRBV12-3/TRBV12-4,CASSKQGPTDTQYF,TGTGCCAGCAGTAAACAGGGACCCACAGATACGCAGTATTTT
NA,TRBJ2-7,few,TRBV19,CASSISPYRGEQIYEQYF,TGTGCCAGTAGTATATCCCCCTATCGAGGGGAGCAAATTTACGAGCAGTACTTC
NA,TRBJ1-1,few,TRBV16,CASSQWRGLGTEAFF,TGTGCCAGCAGCCAATGGCGGGGCCTTGGGACTGAAGCTTTCTTT
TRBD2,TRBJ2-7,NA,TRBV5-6,CASSLAAGGPIEQYF,TGTGCCAGCAGCTTGGCGGCGGGAGGGCCTATCGAGCAGTACTTC
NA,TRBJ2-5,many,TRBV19,CASSISSRVGETQYF,TGTGCCAGTAGTATTAGTTCGAGGGTGGGAGAGACCCAGTACTTC
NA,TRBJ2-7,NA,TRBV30,CAWSVLGAEQYF,TGTGCCTGGAGTGTACTCGGGGCCGAGCAGTACTTC
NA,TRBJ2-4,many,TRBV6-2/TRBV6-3,CASSVGGAKNIQYF,TGTGCCAGCAGTGTGGGGGGAGCCAAAAACATTCAGTACTTC
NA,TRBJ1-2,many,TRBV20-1,CSARDRLLDGYTF,TGCAGTGCACGGGACCGACTTTTGGATGGCTACACCTTC
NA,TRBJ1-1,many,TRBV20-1,CSASGGGLDTEAFF,TGCAGTGCTAGCGGGGGAGGGTTGGACACTGAAGCTTTCTTT
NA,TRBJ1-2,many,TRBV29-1,CSVVGTLYGYTF,TGCAGCGTTGTAGGTACCCTCTATGGCTACACCTTC
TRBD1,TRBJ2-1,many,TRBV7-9,CASSSGQGEYNEQFF,TGTGCCAGCAGCTCGGGACAGGGGGAATACAATGAGCAGTTCTTC
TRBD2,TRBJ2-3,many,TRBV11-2,CASSFRLAGGPGADTQYF,TGTGCCAGCAGCTTCCGACTAGCGGGAGGGCCCGGGGCAGATACGCAGTATTTT
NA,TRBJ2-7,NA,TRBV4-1,CASSRTGGGFAGEAYEQYF,TGCGCCAGCAGCCGAACAGGGGGAGGTTTTGCGGGAGAGGCCTACGAGCAGTACTTC
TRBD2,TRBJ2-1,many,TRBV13,CASSFVAGAYNEQFF,TGTGCCAGCAGCTTTGTGGCGGGAGCCTACAATGAGCAGTTCTTC
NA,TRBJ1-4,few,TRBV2,CASSGGSAEDEKLFF,TGTGCCAGCAGTGGGGGTTCGGCAGAGGATGAAAAACTGTTTTTT
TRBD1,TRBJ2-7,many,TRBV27,CASSFGQAPAYEQYF,TGTGCCAGCAGTTTTGGACAGGCCCCCGCCTACGAGCAGTACTTC